This T cell receptor (beta chain) came from a study of PD-L1 blockade in urothelial cancer. Produced via immunoSEQ multiplex PCR; TCRdb's table is partial and in-frame only. The profile covers about 91,000 clones, with over 65% appearing a single time and under 8.5% taken by the ten largest. Trimming removed 6 bases at V and 11 bases at J, with 20 bases between. The CDR3 is 12 residues long. Germline CDR1 reads SQVTM; CDR2 reads ANQGSEA. Specified time point: peripheral blood 6 weeks after treatment start. Sequenced here: PBMCs, sampled around atezolizumab (anti-PD-L1) treatment. This receptor was taken from a man between 65 and 79 years old with urothelial cancer. This chain connects TRBV29-1 to TRBJ2-7, with a weak D call TRBD1 (6 bases). CDR3 nucleotide sequence: TGCAGCGTAGTACAGGGATTGGATTTGGAGTACTTC. This codes for CSVVQGLDLEYF.